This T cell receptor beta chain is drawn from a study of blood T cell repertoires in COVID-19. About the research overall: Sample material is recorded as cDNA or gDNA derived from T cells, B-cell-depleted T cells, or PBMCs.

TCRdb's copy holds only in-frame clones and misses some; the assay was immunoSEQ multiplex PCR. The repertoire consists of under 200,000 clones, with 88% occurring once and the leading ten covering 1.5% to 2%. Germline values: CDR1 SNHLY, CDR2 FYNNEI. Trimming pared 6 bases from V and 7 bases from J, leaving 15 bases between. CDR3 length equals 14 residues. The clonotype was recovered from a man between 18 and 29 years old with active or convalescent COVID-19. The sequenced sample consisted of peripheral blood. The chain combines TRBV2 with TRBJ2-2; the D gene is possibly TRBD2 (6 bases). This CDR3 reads CASRAASSGGELFF. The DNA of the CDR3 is TGTGCCAGCAGGGCTGCCAGTAGCGGCGGGGAGCTGTTTTTT.